This paragraph reports one T cell receptor (beta chain). These data originate in a study of blood T cell repertoires in COVID-19. For the study at large: Samples taken during acute and convalescent COVID-19 were collected in the United States, Italy and Spain.

The V segment lost 7 bases and the J segment 4 bases; nucleotides outside the gene matches: 3. CDR3 length: 13 residues. Germline V gene sequence: CDR1 MDHEN, CDR2 SYDVKM. TCRdb's table, derived via immunoSEQ multiplex PCR, lists solely in-frame clones and lacks some. Of more than 150,000 clones listed, about 82% are singletons. Material: peripheral blood. This TCR derives from a woman aged 25 to 39 with acute or convalescent COVID-19. The genes are TRBV28 and TRBJ2-1; 8 nucleotides align to TRBD1. The CDR3 protein is CASTGDRYNEQFF. The CDR3 DNA sequence: TGTGCCAGCACGGGGGACAGGTACAATGAGCAGTTCTTC.